The TCR beta chain under discussion was sequenced for a study of blood T cell repertoires in COVID-19. Study background: The United States, Italy and Spain were the sources of the acute and convalescent COVID-19 samples. PBMCs, B-cell-depleted T cells, or T cells provided the cDNA or gDNA that made up the material.

One Seattle source followed patients from active infection through their disease course. Methods used by the authors: The assay estimated nucleated cells by amplifying reference gene primers. Sequencing was performed with immunoSEQ multiplex PCR; in TCRdb, only in-frame clones are kept and a portion is missing. V, J and clone size were drawn from that table, and D and trimming were deduced from the DNA. Of 200,000 to 300,000 clones detected, roughly 76% appear once; the ten largest clones hold roughly 8%. This CDR3 has 16 residues. Trimming cost V 2 bases and J 1 base, with 15 bases left between them. Germline V gene sequence: CDR1 SEHNR, CDR2 FQNEAQ (reference sequence). Ten or more counts support this clone.

The sequence was obtained from a woman of 80 years or more with COVID-19, enrolled during active disease. The source material was peripheral blood. The chain combines TRBV7-9 with TRBJ2-7; D may be TRBD1 (6 bases). The CDR3, as DNA: TGTGCCAGCAGCTTAAATGCCTTGGGGGCGTCCTACGAGCAGTACTTC. Amino acids: CASSLNALGASYEQYF.